This TCR beta chain was recovered during a study of blood T cell repertoires in COVID-19. This CDR3 is built from 14 residues. CDR1 is SEHNR and CDR2 is FQNEAQ in the germline V gene (reference sequence). With 6 bases clipped from V and 11 bases from J, the junction kept 16 bases outside the gene matches. Profiled with immunoSEQ multiplex PCR; TCRdb holds only in-frame clones, not every one. The table shows 95,000 to 110,000 clones, with roughly 90% occurring only once. The receptor was derived from a man aged 35 to 55 with active or convalescent COVID-19. The sequenced sample was peripheral blood. V and J are TRBV7-9 and TRBJ2-7; 7 positions match TRBD2. As DNA, the CDR3 is TGTGCCAGCAGGCGAGGCCTAGCGGACCCTGGGGAGTACTTC. This codes for CASRRGLADPGEYF.